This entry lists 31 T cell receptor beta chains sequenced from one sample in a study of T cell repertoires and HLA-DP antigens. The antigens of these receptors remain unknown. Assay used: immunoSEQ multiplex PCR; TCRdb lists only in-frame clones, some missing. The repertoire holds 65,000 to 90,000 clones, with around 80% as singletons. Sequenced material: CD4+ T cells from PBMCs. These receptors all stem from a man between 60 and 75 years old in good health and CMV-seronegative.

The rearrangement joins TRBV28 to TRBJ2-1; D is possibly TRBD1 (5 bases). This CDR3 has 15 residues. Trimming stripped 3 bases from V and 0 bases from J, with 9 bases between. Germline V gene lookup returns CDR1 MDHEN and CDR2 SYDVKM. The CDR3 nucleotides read TGTGCCAGCAGTTTTCAGGGAAGCTCCTACAATGAGCAGTTCTTC. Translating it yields CASSFQGSSYNEQFF.

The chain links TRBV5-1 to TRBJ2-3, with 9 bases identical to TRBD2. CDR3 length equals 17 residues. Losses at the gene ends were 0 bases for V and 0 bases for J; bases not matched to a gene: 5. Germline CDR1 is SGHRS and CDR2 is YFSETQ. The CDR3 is CASSLAASGASTDTQYF. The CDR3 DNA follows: TGCGCCAGCAGCTTGGCGGCTAGCGGGGCTAGCACAGATACGCAGTATTTT.

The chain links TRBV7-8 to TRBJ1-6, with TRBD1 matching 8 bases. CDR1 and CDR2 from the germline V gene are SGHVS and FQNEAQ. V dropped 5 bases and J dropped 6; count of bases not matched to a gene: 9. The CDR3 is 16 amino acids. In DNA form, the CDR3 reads TGTGCCAGCAGCCCCTACGGGACAGGAGCTAATTCACCCCTCCACTTT. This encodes CASSPYGTGANSPLHF.

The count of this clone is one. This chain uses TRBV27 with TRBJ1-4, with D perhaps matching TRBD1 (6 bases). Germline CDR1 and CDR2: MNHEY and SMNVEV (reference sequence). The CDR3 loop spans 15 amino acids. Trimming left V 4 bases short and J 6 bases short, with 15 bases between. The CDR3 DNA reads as TGTGCCAGCAGTTCTCGGGGGCAACGTTATGAAAAACTGTTTTTT. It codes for CASSSRGQRYEKLFF.

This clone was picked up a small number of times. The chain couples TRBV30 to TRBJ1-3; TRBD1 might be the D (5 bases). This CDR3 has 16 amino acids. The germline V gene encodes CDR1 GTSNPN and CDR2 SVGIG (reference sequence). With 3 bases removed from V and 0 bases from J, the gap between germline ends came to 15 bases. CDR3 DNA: TGTGCCTGGAGGCGGGGCGGGGGTTTCTCTGGAAACACCATATATTTT. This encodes CAWRRGGGFSGNTIYF.

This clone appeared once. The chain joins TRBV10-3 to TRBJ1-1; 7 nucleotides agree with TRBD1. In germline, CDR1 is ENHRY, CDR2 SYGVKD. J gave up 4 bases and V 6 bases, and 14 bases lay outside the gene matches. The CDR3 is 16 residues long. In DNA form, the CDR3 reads TGTGCCATCAGAGGGACAGCCTCATCGGGGGTCACTGAAGCTTTCTTT. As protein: CAIRGTASSGVTEAFF.

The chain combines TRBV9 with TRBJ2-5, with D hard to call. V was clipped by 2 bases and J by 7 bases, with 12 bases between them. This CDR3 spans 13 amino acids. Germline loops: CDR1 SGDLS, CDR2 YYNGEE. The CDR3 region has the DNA TGTGCCAGCAGCGTGGGGAACGAAGGGACCCAGTACTTC. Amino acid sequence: CASSVGNEGTQYF. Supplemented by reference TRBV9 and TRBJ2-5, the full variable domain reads DSGVTQTPKHLITATGQRVTLRCSPRSGDLSVYWYQQSLDQGLQFLIQYYNGEERAKGNILERFSAQQFPDLHSELNLSSLELGDSALYFCASSVGNEGTQYFGPGTRLLVL.

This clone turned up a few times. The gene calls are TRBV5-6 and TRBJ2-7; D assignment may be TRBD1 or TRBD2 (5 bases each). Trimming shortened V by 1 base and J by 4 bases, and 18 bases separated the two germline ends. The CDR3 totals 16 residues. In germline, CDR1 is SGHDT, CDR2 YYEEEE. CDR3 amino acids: CASSLIGVDGGYEQYF. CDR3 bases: TGTGCCAGCAGCTTGATAGGGGTTGATGGGGGTTACGAGCAGTACTTC.

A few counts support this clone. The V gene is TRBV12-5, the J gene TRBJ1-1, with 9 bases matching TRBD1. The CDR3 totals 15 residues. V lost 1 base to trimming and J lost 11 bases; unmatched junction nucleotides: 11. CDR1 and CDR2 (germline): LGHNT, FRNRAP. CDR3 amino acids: CASGLATGGVGWAFF. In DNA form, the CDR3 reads TGTGCTAGTGGTTTGGCAACAGGGGGCGTAGGTTGGGCTTTCTTT.

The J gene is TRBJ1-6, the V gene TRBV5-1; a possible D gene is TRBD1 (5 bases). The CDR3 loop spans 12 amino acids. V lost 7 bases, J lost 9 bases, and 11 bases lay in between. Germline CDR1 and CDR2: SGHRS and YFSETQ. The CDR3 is CASSPGGSPLHF. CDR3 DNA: TGCGCCAGCTCCCCGGGGGGTTCACCCCTCCACTTT.

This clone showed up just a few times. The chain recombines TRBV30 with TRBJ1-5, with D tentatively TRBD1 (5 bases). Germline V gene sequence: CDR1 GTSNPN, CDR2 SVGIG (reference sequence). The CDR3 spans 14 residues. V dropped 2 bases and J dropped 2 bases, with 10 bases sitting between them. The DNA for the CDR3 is TGTGCCTGGAGTTCTGGGGGTCGCAATCAGCCCCAGCATTTT. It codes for CAWSSGGRNQPQHF. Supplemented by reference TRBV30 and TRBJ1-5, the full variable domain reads SQTIHQWPATLVQPVGSPLSLECTVEGTSNPNLYWYRQAAGRGLQLLFYSVGIGQISSEVPQNLSASRPQDRQFILSSKKLLLSDSGFYLCAWSSGGRNQPQHFGDGTRLSIL.

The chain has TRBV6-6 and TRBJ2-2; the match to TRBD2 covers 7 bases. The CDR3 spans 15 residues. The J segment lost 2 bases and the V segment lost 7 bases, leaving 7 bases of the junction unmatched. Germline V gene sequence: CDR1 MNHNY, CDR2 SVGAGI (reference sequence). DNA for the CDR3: TGTGCCAGCAAGCGGGCGGGAGTAAACACCGGGGAGCTGTTTTTT. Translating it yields CASKRAGVNTGELFF.

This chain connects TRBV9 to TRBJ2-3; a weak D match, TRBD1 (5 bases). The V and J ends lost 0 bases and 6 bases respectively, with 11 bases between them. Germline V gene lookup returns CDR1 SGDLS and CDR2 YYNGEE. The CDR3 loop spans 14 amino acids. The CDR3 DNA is TGTGCCAGCAGCGTAGGAGTGGCAGGGGATACGCAGTATTTT. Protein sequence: CASSVGVAGDTQYF.

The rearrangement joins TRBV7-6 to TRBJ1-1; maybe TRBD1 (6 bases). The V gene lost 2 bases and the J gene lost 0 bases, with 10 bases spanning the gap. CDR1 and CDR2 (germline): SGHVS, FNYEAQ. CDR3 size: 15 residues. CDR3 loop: CASSLPQGVNTEAFF. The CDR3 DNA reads TGTGCCAGCAGCTTACCACAGGGCGTGAACACTGAAGCTTTCTTT.

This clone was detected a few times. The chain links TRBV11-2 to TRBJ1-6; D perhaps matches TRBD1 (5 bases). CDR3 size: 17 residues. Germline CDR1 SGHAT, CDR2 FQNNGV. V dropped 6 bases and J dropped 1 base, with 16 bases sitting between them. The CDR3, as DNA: TGTGCCAGCAGTCGACCCGCTGGGGGATCCTATAATTCACCCCTCCACTTT. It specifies CASSRPAGGSYNSPLHF.

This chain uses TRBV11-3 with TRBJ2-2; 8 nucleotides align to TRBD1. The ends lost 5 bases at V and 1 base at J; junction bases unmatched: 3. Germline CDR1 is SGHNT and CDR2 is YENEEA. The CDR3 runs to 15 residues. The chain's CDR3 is CASSPGQGNTGELFF. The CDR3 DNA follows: TGTGCCAGCAGCCCTGGACAGGGGAACACCGGGGAGCTGTTTTTT.

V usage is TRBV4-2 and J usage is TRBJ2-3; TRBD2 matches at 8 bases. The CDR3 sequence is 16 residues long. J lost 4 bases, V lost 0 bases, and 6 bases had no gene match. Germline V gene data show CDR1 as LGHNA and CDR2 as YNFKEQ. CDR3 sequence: CASSQEPGGGADTQYF. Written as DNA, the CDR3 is TGTGCCAGCAGCCAAGAGCCGGGAGGGGGGGCAGATACGCAGTATTTT.

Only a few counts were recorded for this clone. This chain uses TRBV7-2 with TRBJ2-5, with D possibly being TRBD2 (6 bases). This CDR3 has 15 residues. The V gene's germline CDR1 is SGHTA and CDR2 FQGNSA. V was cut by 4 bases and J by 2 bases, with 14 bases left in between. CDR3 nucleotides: TGTGCCAGCAGCTCACTGGGACTTGCGCAAGAGACCCAGTACTTC. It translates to CASSSLGLAQETQYF.

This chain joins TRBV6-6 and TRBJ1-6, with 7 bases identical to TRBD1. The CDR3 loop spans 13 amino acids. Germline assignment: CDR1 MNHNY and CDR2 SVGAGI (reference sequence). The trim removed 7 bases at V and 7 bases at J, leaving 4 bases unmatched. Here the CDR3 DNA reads TGTGCCAGCACCAGGGACAGAAATTCACCCCTCCACTTT. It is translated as CASTRDRNSPLHF.

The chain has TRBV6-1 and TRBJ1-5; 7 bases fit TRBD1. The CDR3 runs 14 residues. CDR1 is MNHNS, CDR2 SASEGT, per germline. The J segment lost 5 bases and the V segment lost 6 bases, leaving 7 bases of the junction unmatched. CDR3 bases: TGTGCCAGCAGGCGACAGGGAGACGATCAGCCCCAGCATTTT. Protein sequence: CASRRQGDDQPQHF.

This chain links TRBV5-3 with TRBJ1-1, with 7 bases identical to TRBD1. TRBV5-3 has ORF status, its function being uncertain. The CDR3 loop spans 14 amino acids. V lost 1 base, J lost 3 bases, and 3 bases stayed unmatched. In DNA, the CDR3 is TGTGCCAGAAGCTTGACCCAGGGGGACACTGAAGCTTTCTTT. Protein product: CARSLTQGDTEAFF.

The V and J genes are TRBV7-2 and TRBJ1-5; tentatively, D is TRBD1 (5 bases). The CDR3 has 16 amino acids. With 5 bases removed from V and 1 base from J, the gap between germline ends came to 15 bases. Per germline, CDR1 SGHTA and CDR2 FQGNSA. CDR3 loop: CASSLGAPRSNQPQHF. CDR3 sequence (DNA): TGTGCCAGCAGCCTTGGGGCCCCCAGGAGCAATCAGCCCCAGCATTTT.

CDR3 residues: CASSLWGGQFF. As DNA, the CDR3 is TGTGCCAGCAGCTTATGGGGGGGACAGTTCTTC. The rearrangement uses TRBV7-2 and TRBJ2-1; 7 bases are shared with TRBD2. The CDR3 runs 11 residues. J gave up 13 bases and V 2 bases, and 2 bases lay outside the gene matches. Germline V gene lookup returns CDR1 SGHTA and CDR2 FQGNSA. Filled out from reference TRBV7-2 and TRBJ2-1, the complete variable domain reads GAGVSQSPSNKVTEKGKDVELRCDPISGHTALYWYRQSLGQGLEFLIYFQGNSAPDKSGLPSDRFSAERTGGSVSTLTIQRTQQEDSAVYLCASSLWGGQFFGPGTRLTVL.

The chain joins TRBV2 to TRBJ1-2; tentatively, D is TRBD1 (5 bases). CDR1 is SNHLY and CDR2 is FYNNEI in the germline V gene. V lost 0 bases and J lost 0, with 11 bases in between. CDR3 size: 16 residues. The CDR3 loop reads CASSEARATANYGYTF. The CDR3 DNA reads TGTGCCAGCAGTGAAGCGCGGGCGACAGCTAACTATGGCTACACCTTC.

CDR3 DNA: TGCGCCAGCAGCTTGTTAACTCCGGGACAGGGAACGAATGAGCAGTTCTTC. Protein product: CASSLLTPGQGTNEQFF. V usage is TRBV5-1 and J usage is TRBJ2-1, with 9 bases fitting TRBD1. Germline CDR1 reads SGHRS; CDR2 reads YFSETQ. The CDR3 length is 17 residues. With V trimmed by 1 base and J by 7 bases, 12 bases remained unmatched.

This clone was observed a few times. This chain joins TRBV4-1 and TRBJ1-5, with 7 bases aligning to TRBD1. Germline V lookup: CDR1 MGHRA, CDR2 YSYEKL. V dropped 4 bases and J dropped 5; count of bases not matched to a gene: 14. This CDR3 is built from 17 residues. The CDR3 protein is CASSLRLGTEADQPQHF. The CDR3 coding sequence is TGCGCCAGCAGCCTTCGCTTAGGGACAGAGGCCGATCAGCCCCAGCATTTT.

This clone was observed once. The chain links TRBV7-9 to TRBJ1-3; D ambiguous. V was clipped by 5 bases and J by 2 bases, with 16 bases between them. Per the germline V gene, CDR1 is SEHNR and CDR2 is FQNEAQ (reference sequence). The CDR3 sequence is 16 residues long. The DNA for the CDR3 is TGTGCCAGCAGCCACTGGGTGGGGAGGACTGGAAACACCATATATTTT. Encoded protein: CASSHWVGRTGNTIYF.

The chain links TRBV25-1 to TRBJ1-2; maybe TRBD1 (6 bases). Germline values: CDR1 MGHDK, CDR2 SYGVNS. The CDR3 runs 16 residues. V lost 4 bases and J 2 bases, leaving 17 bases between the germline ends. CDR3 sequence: CASSGEPGDRNYGYTF. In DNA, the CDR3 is TGTGCCAGCAGTGGAGAGCCAGGCGACAGGAACTATGGCTACACCTTC.

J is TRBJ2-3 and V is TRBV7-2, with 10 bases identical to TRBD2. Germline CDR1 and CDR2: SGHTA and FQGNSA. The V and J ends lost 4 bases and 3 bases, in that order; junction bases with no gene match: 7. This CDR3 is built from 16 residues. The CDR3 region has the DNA TGTGCCAGCAGCTCGGAGCGGGGACTAGCGACAGATACGCAGTATTTT. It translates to CASSSERGLATDTQYF.

The CDR3 DNA reads TGTGCCAGCAGCATTCGACAGGGGGCTTCGGATGGCTACACCTTC. Protein sequence: CASSIRQGASDGYTF. V gene TRBV11-2 combines with J gene TRBJ1-2; the match to TRBD1 covers 10 bases. Germline V gives CDR1 SGHAT, CDR2 FQNNGV. The V and J ends lost 5 bases and 6 bases, in that order; junction bases with no gene match: 9. CDR3 length: 15 residues.

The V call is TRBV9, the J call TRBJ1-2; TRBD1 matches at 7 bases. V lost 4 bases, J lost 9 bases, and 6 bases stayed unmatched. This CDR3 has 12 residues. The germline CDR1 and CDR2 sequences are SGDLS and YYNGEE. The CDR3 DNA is TGTGCCAGCAGCTCAAGACAGGGTCGCTACACCTTC. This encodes CASSSRQGRYTF.